The 9 T cell receptor beta chains below come from one sample, sequenced in a study of blood T cell repertoires in COVID-19. The repertoire was sequenced with immunoSEQ multiplex PCR; TCRdb's copy has only in-frame clones and lacks some. The data hold 250,000 or so clones, with about 90% observed a single time. Sample: peripheral blood. All receptors come from a man aged 18 to 29 with active or convalescent COVID-19.

V and J are TRBV5-4 and TRBJ1-2; D remains ambiguous. The CDR3 totals 15 residues. Germline CDR1 and CDR2: SGHNT and YYREEE (reference sequence). Between the trimmed V and J ends, which lost 0 bases and 1 base, there was a span of 10 bases. CDR3 loop: CASSLVRGLNYGYTF. The DNA of the CDR3 is TGTGCCAGCAGCTTGGTACGAGGTCTTAACTATGGCTACACCTTC.

This chain links TRBV24-1 with TRBJ2-3; 12 bases line up with TRBD2. CDR1 is KGHDR and CDR2 is SFDVKD in the germline V gene. Trimming removed 6 bases from V and 4 bases from J; junction bases left unmatched: 19. The length of the CDR3 is 20 residues. CDR3 sequence reads: CATSPRGTSGPHGGSDTQYF. CDR3 nucleotides: TGTGCCACCAGTCCCCGAGGGACTAGCGGGCCCCATGGAGGGTCAGATACGCAGTATTTT.

V usage is TRBV30 and J usage is TRBJ1-5, with D unclear. The CDR3 is made up of 17 amino acids. Per germline, CDR1 GTSNPN and CDR2 SVGIG (reference sequence). V lost 1 base and J 0 bases, leaving 16 bases between the germline ends. The CDR3 protein is CAWSGAPGLFSNQPQHF. CDR3 DNA: TGTGCCTGGAGTGGTGCACCCGGACTTTTTAGCAATCAGCCCCAGCATTTT.

The rearrangement uses TRBV6-5 and TRBJ2-1, with 8 nucleotides matching TRBD1. This CDR3 has 15 residues. CDR1 MNHEY and CDR2 SVGAGI come from the germline V gene. With V trimmed by 6 bases and J by 8 bases, 12 bases remained unmatched. Here the CDR3 DNA reads TGTGCCAGCAGAGCCAGTAGGACAGGGAGCGATGAGCAGTTCTTC. This gives the protein CASRASRTGSDEQFF.

This chain joins TRBV10-3 and TRBJ1-2, with D maybe TRBD1 (5 bases). V lost 3 bases and J lost 3, with 11 bases in between. This CDR3 contains 14 residues. Germline V lookup: CDR1 ENHRY, CDR2 SYGVKD. The CDR3 protein is CAISDSGGYYGYTF. CDR3 coding DNA: TGTGCCATCAGTGATTCGGGGGGATACTATGGCTACACCTTC.

The chain employs TRBV21-1 and TRBJ1-2; the table's D call, TRBD1, was not checked against the DNA. TRBV21-1 is a known pseudogene. The CDR3 length is 17 residues. This chain's CDR3 is CASSTRRGTGLNYGYTF. Here the CDR3 DNA reads TGTGCCAGCAGCACGCGCCGCGGGACAGGGTTGAACTATGGCTACACCTTC.

V usage is TRBV11-2 and J usage is TRBJ2-6; 9 nucleotides agree with TRBD2. Unmatched junction bases numbered 2, after V lost 6 bases and J lost 2 bases. The CDR3 extends over 15 amino acids. Germline V gives CDR1 SGHAT, CDR2 FQNNGV. CDR3 nucleotide sequence: TGTGCCAGCAGGCGGGAGGGGGCTGGGGCCAACGTCCTGACTTTC. Residues: CASRREGAGANVLTF.

V usage is TRBV27 and J usage is TRBJ2-5; a weak D match, TRBD2 (6 bases). CDR1 is MNHEY, CDR2 SMNVEV, per germline (reference sequence). V was cut by 2 bases and J by 7 bases, with 14 bases left in between. The CDR3 has 14 amino acids. CDR3 in DNA: TGTGCCAGCAGTTTACGACTAGGGCCGGGGACCCAGTACTTC. It yields the protein CASSLRLGPGTQYF.

V is TRBV5-1 and J is TRBJ2-2; TRBD1 matches 7 bases. The trim removed 0 bases at V and 6 bases at J, leaving 5 bases unmatched. There are 15 residues in the CDR3. Germline V lookup: CDR1 SGHRS, CDR2 YFSETQ. In DNA, the CDR3 is TGCGCCAGCAGCTTGGAAATCCAGGGGGCCGGGGAGCTGTTTTTT. Amino acids: CASSLEIQGAGELFF.